These 29 T cell receptor beta chains were sequenced from one sample in a study of Ad26.COV2.S vaccination and SARS-CoV-2 variants. Treatment reported: around 19 received Ad26.COV2.S at low or high dose, single or two shots; several received placebo; per-sample allocation not given. Following the first vaccine or placebo injection, samples were taken on day 63. Assay: immunoSEQ multiplex PCR; the TCRdb copy retains only in-frame clones and omits some. Seen here are almost 400,000 clones, about 89% observed once, and the top ten hold around 1.9%. Source: peripheral blood, taken in a trial of Ad26.COV2.S vaccine versus placebo. The receptor source for this set is a person aged 18-65 years who received the Ad26.COV2.S COVID-19 vaccine or a placebo.

The chain uses TRBV28 and TRBJ2-7; D may match TRBD1 or TRBD2 (5 bases each). CDR1 MDHEN and CDR2 SYDVKM come from the germline V gene. Trimming took off 2 bases at V and 1 base at J, with 9 bases between the two ends. The CDR3 spans 14 residues. In nucleotides, the CDR3 is TGTGCCAGCAGTTTAGGGGGAGCATCCTACGAGCAGTACTTC. It codes for CASSLGGASYEQYF.

J is TRBJ1-1 and V is TRBV4-2, with 8 positions matching TRBD1. The CDR3 has 16 residues. V lost 4 bases, J lost 3 bases, and 10 bases stayed unmatched. Germline CDR1 reads LGHNA; CDR2 reads YNFKEQ. The CDR3 region is CASSLSTGAGDTEAFF. In DNA form, the CDR3 reads TGTGCCAGCAGCCTTTCGACAGGGGCAGGGGACACTGAAGCTTTCTTT.

This chain connects TRBV25-1 to TRBJ1-6; the D is unclear. V lost 8 bases, J lost 2 bases, and 16 bases lay in between. Germline CDR1 and CDR2: MGHDK and SYGVNS. CDR3 length: 16 residues. The CDR3 spells CASSEPGPTYNSPLHF. The DNA for the CDR3 is TGTGCCAGCTCCGAACCAGGACCAACCTATAATTCACCCCTCCACTTT.

This clone has a handful of counts. The genes are TRBV28 and TRBJ1-2, with D unresolved. V was shortened by 6 bases and J by 2 bases, with 13 bases between the two germline ends. The CDR3 has 14 residues. Looked up from germline, CDR1 is MDHEN and CDR2 is SYDVKM. CDR3 DNA: TGTGCCAGCAGCGTCGGTAAAGCGAACTATGGCTACACCTTC. It yields the protein CASSVGKANYGYTF.

This chain connects TRBV11-3 to TRBJ2-2; either TRBD1 or TRBD2 may supply D (5 bases each). This CDR3 region has 16 residues. Trimming removed 5 bases at V and 5 bases at J, with 18 bases between. Germline V gene lookup returns CDR1 SGHNT and CDR2 YENEEA. CDR3 protein: CASSPRTRGGTGELFF. The CDR3 region has the DNA TGTGCCAGCAGCCCTCGGACAAGGGGCGGGACCGGGGAGCTGTTTTTT.

The rearrangement links TRBV11-3 to TRBJ2-2; D call uncertain. Trimming removed 3 bases from V and 4 bases from J, with 9 bases in between. The CDR3 is 14 residues long. From germline, CDR1 is SGHNT and CDR2 YENEEA. The CDR3 bases are TGTGCCAGCAGCTTGGTTCTCGGCACCGGGGAGCTGTTTTTT. Residues: CASSLVLGTGELFF.

This clone showed up just once. The genes are TRBV5-1 and TRBJ2-7; 11 positions agree with TRBD1. Germline V CDR1 and CDR2: SGHRS, YFSETQ. V dropped 5 bases and J dropped 5; count of bases not matched to a gene: 6. This CDR3 contains 14 residues. CDR3 protein: CASSNGQGANEQYF. Here the CDR3 DNA reads TGCGCCAGCAGTAACGGACAGGGGGCCAACGAGCAGTACTTC.

This sequence joins TRBV3-1 (or the pseudogene TRBV3-2) and TRBJ2-1; TRBD2 might be the D (5 bases). This CDR3 region has 15 residues. Trimming stripped 1 base from V and 2 bases from J, with 9 bases between. Per the germline V gene, CDR1 is LGHDT and CDR2 is YNNKEL (reference sequence). The CDR3 loop is CASSQVGIAYNEQFF. The CDR3 coding sequence is TGTGCCAGCAGCCAAGTCGGGATTGCCTACAATGAGCAGTTCTTC.

The gene calls are TRBV7-9 and TRBJ2-2; D not certain. The CDR3 runs 12 residues. The germline V gene encodes CDR1 SEHNR and CDR2 FQNEAQ (reference sequence). V gave up 1 base and J gave up 6 bases, with 3 bases separating them. The CDR3 spells CASSLGSGELFF. In nucleotides, the CDR3 is TGTGCCAGCAGCTTAGGGTCCGGGGAGCTGTTTTTT.

CDR3 region: CASTHRGGSNTGELFF. CDR3 DNA sequence: TGCGCCAGCACCCACAGGGGGGGGAGTAACACCGGGGAGCTGTTTTTT. The rearrangement joins TRBV5-1 to TRBJ2-2; possibly TRBD1 for D (8 bases). The ends were cut back, 6 bases at V and 2 bases at J, with 17 bases in the middle. The CDR3 has 16 residues. In germline, CDR1 is SGHRS, CDR2 YFSETQ.

The chain recombines TRBV7-9 with TRBJ2-7; 8 bases agree with TRBD2. Germline CDR1 is SEHNR and CDR2 is FQNEAQ (reference sequence). With V trimmed by 5 bases and J by 7 bases, 13 bases remained unmatched. This CDR3 spans 15 amino acids. CDR3 sequence: CASSPRTSSPGEQYF. The CDR3, as DNA: TGTGCCAGCAGCCCCCGGACTAGCTCCCCCGGGGAGCAGTACTTC. The full variable domain, in which reference TRBV7-9 and TRBJ2-7 provide the parts outside the CDR3, is DTGVSQNPRHKITKRGQNVTFRCDPISEHNRLYWYRQTLGQGPEFLTYFQNEAQLEKSRLLSDRFSAERPKGSFSTLEIQRTEQGDSAMYLCASSPRTSSPGEQYFGPGTRLTVT.

This clone appeared a single time. The CDR3 region has the DNA TGTGCCAGCAGCTTTGCCAGCACAGATACGCAGTATTTT. Amino acids: CASSFASTDTQYF. The chain recombines TRBV12-1 with TRBJ2-3. TRBV12-1 represents a pseudogene. The CDR3 runs 13 residues.

The chain combines TRBV30 with TRBJ2-5; 12 nucleotides agree with TRBD2. Germline trimming cut 5 bases from V and 1 base from J; bases unmatched to any gene: 8. There are 16 residues in the CDR3. CDR1 and CDR2 (germline): GTSNPN, SVGIG (reference sequence). The CDR3 DNA is TGTGCCTGGTCTCCCTGGACTAGCGGGATCCAAGAGACCCAGTACTTC. As protein: CAWSPWTSGIQETQYF.

The rearrangement joins TRBV3-1 (or the pseudogene TRBV3-2) to TRBJ2-7; the match to TRBD1 covers 7 bases. Germline V gene data show CDR1 as LGHDT and CDR2 as YNNKEL (reference sequence). V shed 4 bases and J 1 base; nucleotides not matched to a gene: 7. This CDR3 has 15 residues. CDR3 sequence (DNA): TGTGCCAGCAGCCTGCAGGGGGACACATCCTACGAGCAGTACTTC. It codes for CASSLQGDTSYEQYF.

In its sample, this clone was seen once. This rearrangement joins TRBV3-1 (or the pseudogene TRBV3-2) to TRBJ2-2, with a tentative D call TRBD1 (6 bases). The germline V and J ends were trimmed by 3 bases and 5 bases, with 13 bases remaining between them. The V gene's germline CDR1 is LGHDT and CDR2 YNNKEL (reference sequence). This CDR3 has 15 residues. CDR3 nucleotides: TGTGCCAGCAGCCACTACAGGGACGGTACCGGGGAGCTGTTTTTT. This gives the protein CASSHYRDGTGELFF.

The chain combines TRBV14 with TRBJ2-1; tentatively, D is TRBD2 (5 bases). Germline V gene sequence: CDR1 SGHDN, CDR2 FVKESK. Trimming took 4 bases from V and 6 from J, leaving 13 bases between them. There are 14 residues in the CDR3. CDR3 sequence: CASSRGLGGNEQFF. The CDR3 region has the DNA TGTGCCAGCAGCCGAGGGCTTGGAGGCAATGAGCAGTTCTTC.

The rearrangement joins TRBV7-9 to TRBJ2-5; D not certain. The germline CDR1 and CDR2 sequences are SEHNR and FQNEAQ (reference sequence). The CDR3 loop spans 11 amino acids. V lost 7 bases to trimming and J lost 1 base, with 4 bases between them. DNA of the CDR3: TGTGCCAGCACCTTCCAAGAGACCCAGTACTTC. It specifies CASTFQETQYF.

This chain connects TRBV13 to TRBJ2-1, with 9 nucleotides matching TRBD1. Germline CDR1 is PRHDT and CDR2 is FYEKMQ (reference sequence). With 5 bases clipped from V and 1 base from J, the junction kept 3 bases outside the gene matches. This CDR3 spans 15 amino acids. The CDR3 DNA is TGTGCCAGCAGCCTAGACAGGGGGTCCTACAATGAGCAGTTCTTC. Translating gives CASSLDRGSYNEQFF.

This chain connects TRBV12-3 or TRBV12-4 to TRBJ2-4; weak D call: TRBD1 (5 bases). This CDR3 is built from 13 residues. Trimming cost V 4 bases and J 7 bases, with 11 bases left between them. The CDR3 DNA reads as TGTGCCAGCAGTTGGCCAGGGATCAACATTCAGTACTTC. It specifies CASSWPGINIQYF.

The chain is built from TRBV4-2 and TRBJ1-1, with TRBD1 matching over 10 bases. The CDR3 totals 15 residues. V was clipped by 2 bases and J by 2 bases; unmatched bases: 2. Germline V gene data show CDR1 as LGHNA and CDR2 as YNFKEQ. CDR3 sequence: CASSQRTGGNTEAFF. The CDR3, as DNA: TGTGCCAGCAGCCAAAGGACAGGGGGAAACACTGAAGCTTTCTTT.

In its sample, this clone was seen once. V gene TRBV29-1 combines with J gene TRBJ2-5; D ambiguous. The germline CDR1 and CDR2 sequences are SQVTM and ANQGSEA. The V end was cut by 3 bases, the J end by 2 bases, with 7 bases between. This CDR3 has 12 amino acids. The CDR3 reads CSVDDGQETQYF. DNA of the CDR3: TGCAGCGTTGACGACGGACAAGAGACCCAGTACTTC. Supplemented by reference TRBV29-1 and TRBJ2-5, the full variable domain reads SAVISQKPSRDICQRGTSLTIQCQVDSQVTMMFWYRQQPGQSLTLIATANQGSEATYESGFVIDKFPISRPNLTFSTLTVSNMSPEDSSIYLCSVDDGQETQYFGPGTRLLVL.

The chain combines TRBV6-5 with TRBJ1-1, with D possibly matching TRBD1 (5 bases). The germline V gene has CDR1 MNHEY and CDR2 SVGAGI. The CDR3 sequence is 13 residues long. The germline V and J ends were trimmed by 2 bases and 3 bases, with 7 bases remaining between them. This CDR3 is CASSYVGHTEAFF. The CDR3 DNA sequence: TGTGCCAGCAGTTACGTGGGACACACTGAAGCTTTCTTT.

J is TRBJ2-7 and V is TRBV3-1 (or the pseudogene TRBV3-2); D call uncertain. The CDR3 has 13 amino acids. V shed 4 bases and J shed 2 bases, with 9 bases lying between them. CDR1 and CDR2 from the germline V gene are LGHDT and YNNKEL (reference sequence). This CDR3 reads CASSPTGTYEQYF. The DNA of the CDR3 is TGTGCCAGCAGCCCGACTGGAACCTACGAGCAGTACTTC.

A single count supports this clone. This chain joins TRBV7-2 and TRBJ2-1; the match to TRBD2 covers 7 bases. CDR3 size: 15 residues. Germline values: CDR1 SGHTA, CDR2 FQGNSA. With 4 bases clipped from V and 8 bases from J, the junction kept 11 bases outside the gene matches. DNA for the CDR3: TGTGCCAGCAGCTCCCTCTGGCGGGAGATGTATGAGCAGTTCTTC. This translates into CASSSLWREMYEQFF.

V and J are TRBV6-5 and TRBJ2-3; D is unclear. Trimming took 4 bases from V and 4 from J, leaving 6 bases between them. CDR3 length: 12 residues. Germline V gene lookup returns CDR1 MNHEY and CDR2 SVGAGI. The CDR3 spells CASSSMPDTQYF. The CDR3 DNA follows: TGTGCCAGCAGTTCGATGCCAGATACGCAGTATTTT.

The rearrangement links TRBV7-7 to TRBJ2-1; 14 nucleotides match TRBD2. CDR3 size: 19 residues. V was pared by 1 base and J by 8 bases, with 13 bases of the junction left unmatched. Germline V gene lookup returns CDR1 SSHAT and CDR2 FNYEAQ (reference sequence). CDR3 residues: CASSLGMGTSGRLSDEQFF. Written as DNA, the CDR3 is TGTGCCAGCAGCTTAGGGATGGGGACTAGCGGGAGATTGTCCGATGAGCAGTTCTTC.

This sequence joins TRBV19 and TRBJ2-1, with a weak D call TRBD2 (5 bases). This CDR3 contains 18 residues. V was clipped by 1 base and J by 2 bases, with 18 bases between them. Germline values: CDR1 LNHDA, CDR2 SQIVND (reference sequence). CDR3 coding DNA: TGTGCCAGTAGTATAGTGTTAGGCGGGTGGAGGACCTACAATGAGCAGTTCTTC. Its translation: CASSIVLGGWRTYNEQFF.

This rearrangement joins TRBV5-1 to TRBJ2-7; 10 nucleotides agree with TRBD1. Per the germline V gene, CDR1 is SGHRS and CDR2 is YFSETQ. The CDR3 length is 14 residues. The ends lost 5 bases at V and 5 bases at J; junction bases unmatched: 7. The CDR3, as DNA: TGCGCCAGCAGGACCGGGACAGGGGCCCACGAGCAGTACTTC. Translation: CASRTGTGAHEQYF. The entire variable domain, with the rest obtained from reference TRBV5-1 and TRBJ2-7, is as follows: KAGVTQTPRYLIKTRGQQVTLSCSPISGHRSVSWYQQTPGQGLQFLFEYFSETQRNKGNFPGRFSGRQFSNSRSEMNVSTLELGDSALYLCASRTGTGAHEQYFGPGTRLTVT.

This chain connects TRBV6-2 or TRBV6-3 to TRBJ2-4, with D tentatively TRBD2 (6 bases). This CDR3 has 17 residues. V lost 0 bases, J lost 0 bases, and 12 bases lay in between. Germline loops: CDR1 MNHEY, CDR2 SVGEGT. CDR3 sequence: CASSYSLAGLAKNIQYF. The CDR3 nucleotides read TGTGCCAGCAGTTACTCTCTCGCGGGGCTAGCCAAAAACATTCAGTACTTC.